Presented here are 20 T cell receptor beta chains from one specimen sequenced in a study of cytomegalovirus exposure and HLA in healthy donors. PCR primers comprised 60 Vbeta and 13 Jbeta primers. Libraries were prepared by immunoSEQ multiplex PCR; TCRdb keeps only in-frame clonotypes and omits some of them. The sample includes about 200,000 clones, around 87% of them seen just once. Sample: PBMCs. These receptors were taken from a man younger than 40 in good health and CMV-seronegative.

V gene TRBV4-2 combines with J gene TRBJ2-3; D is possibly TRBD2 (6 bases). The CDR3 totals 15 residues. CDR1 is LGHNA, CDR2 YNFKEQ, per germline. The V end lost 5 bases, the J end lost 7 bases, and 19 bases lay between the germline ends. The CDR3 loop is CASSSTPTRGNTQYF. In DNA, the CDR3 is TGTGCCAGCAGCTCGACACCCACGCGGGGAAATACGCAGTATTTT.

This clone occurred once. The rearrangement joins TRBV11-3 to TRBJ2-5, with 8 bases fitting TRBD2. Germline V gene sequence: CDR1 SGHNT, CDR2 YENEEA. Unmatched junction bases numbered 3, after V lost 2 bases and J lost 4 bases. The CDR3 is 14 residues long. The CDR3 DNA follows: TGTGCCAGCAGCTTACAGGCGGGAGGAGAGACCCAGTACTTC. It translates to CASSLQAGGETQYF.

The V and J genes are TRBV5-1 and TRBJ1-1; 7 bases align to TRBD1. The CDR3 loop spans 14 amino acids. The V segment lost 0 bases and the J segment 8 bases; nucleotides outside the gene matches: 7. Germline V CDR1 and CDR2: SGHRS, YFSETQ. CDR3 bases: TGCGCCAGCAGCTTGGGTAGGGACAGTGCAGAAGCTTTCTTT. Its protein is CASSLGRDSAEAFF. Using reference TRBV5-1 and TRBJ1-1 for the parts outside the CDR3, the full variable domain is KAGVTQTPRYLIKTRGQQVTLSCSPISGHRSVSWYQQTPGQGLQFLFEYFSETQRNKGNFPGRFSGRQFSNSRSEMNVSTLELGDSALYLCASSLGRDSAEAFFGQGTRLTVV.

In DNA, the CDR3 is TGTGCCAGTCAGTCACGAGGCGGGGAGCTGTTTTTT. Translating it yields CASQSRGGELFF. The rearrangement links TRBV11-1 to TRBJ2-2; no definite D call. The CDR3 is made up of 12 amino acids. The germline V and J ends were trimmed by 9 bases and 7 bases, with 12 bases remaining between them. Germline CDR1 reads SGHAT; CDR2 reads FQDESV (reference sequence).

The chain employs TRBV5-5 and TRBJ1-5; no firm D call. With 4 bases removed from V and 0 bases from J, the gap between germline ends came to 17 bases. From germline, CDR1 is SGHKS and CDR2 YYEKEE (reference sequence). This CDR3 comprises 17 residues. The CDR3 is CASSLLWAEDSNQPQHF. CDR3 nucleotides: TGTGCCAGCAGCCTACTGTGGGCAGAAGATAGCAATCAGCCCCAGCATTTT.

This clone was observed a handful of times. This chain connects TRBV28 to TRBJ1-6; perhaps TRBD1 as D (6 bases). V was shortened by 3 bases and J by 0 bases, with 15 bases between the two germline ends. CDR1 is MDHEN, CDR2 SYDVKM, per germline. The CDR3 extends over 18 amino acids. CDR3 in DNA: TGTGCCAGCAGTTTCTCAACAGGGTTCGGCTCCTATAATTCACCCCTCCACTTT. Translation gives CASSFSTGFGSYNSPLHF.

The chain joins TRBV5-4 to TRBJ1-6; tentatively, D is TRBD1 (5 bases). The germline CDR1 and CDR2 sequences are SGHNT and YYREEE (reference sequence). V was trimmed by 1 base and J by 9 bases, leaving 17 bases between them. The CDR3 extends over 16 amino acids. The CDR3 spells CASSLSSGQGGSPLHF. CDR3 coding DNA: TGTGCCAGCAGCTTGTCGTCAGGTCAGGGCGGTTCACCCCTCCACTTT.

The chain couples TRBV10-3 to TRBJ1-1; 7 nucleotides match TRBD1. V was clipped by 6 bases and J by 0 bases; unmatched bases: 7. CDR3 length: 15 residues. Germline values: CDR1 ENHRY, CDR2 SYGVKD. Here the CDR3 DNA reads TGTGCCATCAGGGGGGACAGAACCATGAACACTGAAGCTTTCTTT. Translated: CAIRGDRTMNTEAFF.

V usage is TRBV7-2 and J usage is TRBJ1-6; possibly TRBD1 for D (6 bases). Germline CDR1 and CDR2: SGHTA and FQGNSA. The V and J ends lost 2 bases and 6 bases respectively, with 11 bases between them. The CDR3 spans 15 residues. This CDR3 reads CASSLRQGTNSPLHF. In nucleotides, the CDR3 is TGTGCCAGCAGCTTAAGGCAGGGGACTAATTCACCCCTCCACTTT. The variable domain in full, completed from reference TRBV7-2 and TRBJ1-6, reads GAGVSQSPSNKVTEKGKDVELRCDPISGHTALYWYRQSLGQGLEFLIYFQGNSAPDKSGLPSDRFSAERTGGSVSTLTIQRTQQEDSAVYLCASSLRQGTNSPLHFGNGTRLTVT.

This clone appeared once. The chain employs TRBV5-1 and TRBJ1-1; a possible D gene is TRBD1 (5 bases). Germline assignment: CDR1 SGHRS and CDR2 YFSETQ. Trimming cost V 0 bases and J 9 bases, with 15 bases left between them. The CDR3 has 14 residues. CDR3 DNA: TGCGCCAGCAGCTTGGCGCAGGAGACAGATAAAGCTTTCTTT. Translated: CASSLAQETDKAFF.

The J gene is TRBJ1-6, the V gene TRBV7-9, with D possibly TRBD1 on 5 matching bases. V gave up 2 bases and J gave up 3 bases, with 11 bases separating them. The CDR3 is 16 amino acids. CDR1 is SEHNR and CDR2 is FQNEAQ in the germline V gene (reference sequence). CDR3 coding DNA: TGTGCCAGCAGCTTACAGGGCGCCCACTATAATTCACCCCTCCACTTT. It translates to CASSLQGAHYNSPLHF.

This chain joins TRBV30 and TRBJ2-1; 9 bases agree with TRBD2. This CDR3 has 15 residues. In germline, CDR1 is GTSNPN, CDR2 SVGIG (reference sequence). The V segment lost 2 bases and the J segment 3 bases; nucleotides outside the gene matches: 5. CDR3 region: CAWSLRREGYNEQFF. CDR3 coding DNA: TGTGCCTGGAGTCTTCGGCGGGAGGGCTACAATGAGCAGTTCTTC.

The chain has TRBV10-3 and TRBJ1-5; 9 bases align to TRBD1. The length of the CDR3 is 16 residues. Germline CDR1 is ENHRY and CDR2 is SYGVKD. J gave up 5 bases and V 0 bases, and 5 bases lay outside the gene matches. The CDR3 region is CAISESGTGSYQPQHF. In nucleotides, the CDR3 is TGTGCCATCAGTGAGTCGGGGACAGGGTCCTATCAGCCCCAGCATTTT.

The V gene is TRBV10-3, the J gene TRBJ2-7, with D possibly being TRBD1 (6 bases). Germline V CDR1 and CDR2: ENHRY, SYGVKD. The CDR3 totals 12 residues. The ends were cut back, 6 bases at V and 4 bases at J, with 10 bases in the middle. The CDR3 sequence is CAIRPDRYEQYF. The CDR3 nucleotides are TGTGCCATCAGGCCAGACAGGTACGAGCAGTACTTC.

This clone has only one observation. CDR3 protein: CASSPFGDNEQFF. CDR3 coding DNA: TGTGCCAGCAGTCCTTTCGGGGACAATGAGCAGTTCTTC. The genes are TRBV28 and TRBJ2-1, with a weak D call TRBD2 (5 bases). CDR3 length: 13 amino acids. Per germline, CDR1 MDHEN and CDR2 SYDVKM. V lost 5 bases to trimming and J lost 5 bases, with 10 bases between them.

J is TRBJ2-7 and V is TRBV6-1; the D is unclear. V dropped 0 bases and J dropped 0 bases, with 6 bases sitting between them. CDR1 is MNHNS, CDR2 SASEGT, per germline. This CDR3 is built from 14 residues. Written as DNA, the CDR3 is TGTGCCAGCAGTGAAGCCAGCGCCTCCTACGAGCAGTACTTC. Translating gives CASSEASASYEQYF.

This clone was observed a few times. The chain couples TRBV7-9 to TRBJ1-2; D remains ambiguous. CDR1 is SEHNR, CDR2 FQNEAQ, per germline (reference sequence). Trimming took off 5 bases at V and 4 bases at J, with 14 bases between the two ends. This CDR3 region has 14 residues. The CDR3: CASSRQGGSYGYTF. As DNA, the CDR3 is TGTGCCAGCAGCCGCCAAGGCGGATCCTATGGCTACACCTTC.

The rearrangement uses TRBV27 and TRBJ1-2, with TRBD1 matching over 7 bases. This CDR3 contains 13 residues. The V and J ends lost 10 bases and 8 bases, in that order; junction bases with no gene match: 13. Germline V CDR1 and CDR2: MNHEY, SMNVEV (reference sequence). The CDR3 nucleotides are TGTGCCATCCGAGGGGGACAGCTGGAGGGCTACACCTTC. Translated, it gives CAIRGGQLEGYTF.

The chain employs TRBV28 and TRBJ2-7, with 7 positions matching TRBD1. The CDR3 contains 12 residues. Looked up from germline, CDR1 is MDHEN and CDR2 is SYDVKM. The V and J ends lost 7 bases and 12 bases, in that order; junction bases with no gene match: 12. The CDR3 DNA reads TGTGCCAGCACAGGACAGGACCCGATGAGGTACTTC. This codes for CASTGQDPMRYF.

The rearrangement joins TRBV28 to TRBJ1-1, with D maybe TRBD1 (5 bases). The CDR3 has 16 residues. Germline CDR1 MDHEN, CDR2 SYDVKM. V lost 3 bases, J lost 1 base, and 15 bases lay in between. The CDR3 bases are TGTGCCAGCAGTTTTGGTAGGGGAGGCCGGAACACTGAAGCTTTCTTT. Translation: CASSFGRGGRNTEAFF.